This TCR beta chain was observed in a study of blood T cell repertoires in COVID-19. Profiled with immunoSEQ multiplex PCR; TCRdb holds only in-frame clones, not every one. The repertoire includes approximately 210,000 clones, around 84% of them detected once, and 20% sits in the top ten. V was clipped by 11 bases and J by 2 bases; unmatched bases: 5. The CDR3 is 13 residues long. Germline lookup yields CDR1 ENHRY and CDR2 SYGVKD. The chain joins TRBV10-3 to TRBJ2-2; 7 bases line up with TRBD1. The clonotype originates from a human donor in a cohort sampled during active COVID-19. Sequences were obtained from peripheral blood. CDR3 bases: TGTGCCGCGCGACAGGGAAACACCGGGGAGCTGTTTTTT. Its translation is CAARQGNTGELFF.